The rows below give T cell receptor beta chains drawn from one sample of a study of cytomegalovirus exposure and HLA in healthy donors. The repertoire was sequenced with immunoSEQ multiplex PCR; TCRdb's copy has only in-frame clones and lacks some. The sample has about 110,000 clones; approximately 72% are singletons. Sequences were obtained from PBMCs. Source of these receptors: a middle-aged woman in good health and CMV-seropositive. The CDR3 runs from the conserved cysteine through the conserved F or W. The D gene is left open where the match is weak. Clone size, where shown, is once, few, many, or a class for clones that have expanded.

TRBV29-1	TRBJ1-3	NA	NA	TGCAGCGTTGTGGAGGTACTAGGAAACACCATATATTTT	CSVVEVLGNTIYF
TRBV2	TRBJ2-3	NA	NA	TGTGCCAGCCATTTCAACCTTAGGGACATCGGGTATTTT	CASHFNLRDIGYF
TRBV4-3	TRBJ1-6	NA	NA	TGCGCCAGCAGCCAAGAGACCGGGTATAATTCACCCCTCCACTTT	CASSQETGYNSPLHF
TRBV5-4	TRBJ2-1	NA	NA	TGTGCCAGCAGCTTTCAGTACAATGAGCAGTTCTTC	CASSFQYNEQFF
TRBV25-1	TRBJ2-5	NA	NA	TGTGCCACTAGTTCCCGGGGAATCCAAGAGACCCAGTACTTC	CATSSRGIQETQYF
TRBV5-1	TRBJ2-5	NA	NA	TGCGCCAGCAGCTTGAGCTGGGCCCGGGGGGAGACCCAGTACTTC	CASSLSWARGETQYF
TRBV7-2	TRBJ2-3	TRBD2	NA	TGTGCCAGCAGCATGGCGGGGGAGAGCACAGATACGCAGTATTTT	CASSMAGESTDTQYF
TRBV4-1	TRBJ2-3	TRBD2	once	TGCGCCAGCAGCCCCGGGACTAGCGCTCCAGATACGCAGTATTTT	CASSPGTSAPDTQYF
TRBV11-2	TRBJ1-2	TRBD1	NA	TGTGCCAGCAGCTATTGGACAGGAGGCTACACCTTC	CASSYWTGGYTF
TRBV2	TRBJ1-1	NA	NA	TGTGCCAGCAGTGAAACTGCCCCGAACACTGAAGCTTTCTTT	CASSETAPNTEAFF
TRBV9	TRBJ1-1	NA	few	TGTGCCAGCAGCGTCGGTACGTCCACTGAAGCTTTCTTT	CASSVGTSTEAFF
TRBV18	TRBJ1-5	NA	few	TGTGCCAGCTCACCCCCGGGGAGGTATAGCAATCAGCCCCAGCATTTT	CASSPPGRYSNQPQHF
TRBV11-2	TRBJ2-3	TRBD1	NA	TGTGCCAGCAGCTTGGGGACAGGTGGAGATACGCAGTATTTT	CASSLGTGGDTQYF
TRBV7-9	TRBJ1-1	NA	NA	TGTGCCAGCAGCTTAGCGCCGAAGCGTAACCCGACTGAAGCTTTCTTT	CASSLAPKRNPTEAFF
TRBV11-2	TRBJ1-5	TRBD1	NA	TGTGCCAGCAGCCTGTCGGGACAGGTCGATCAGCCCCAGCATTTT	CASSLSGQVDQPQHF
TRBV5-1	TRBJ1-2	NA	NA	TGCGCCAGCAGCCCGGAGCCTCAGACAGACTATGGCTACACCTTC	CASSPEPQTDYGYTF
TRBV7-3	TRBJ2-7	NA	NA	TGTGCCAGCAGCTTAAATACAGGCCCCTACGAGCAGTACTTC	CASSLNTGPYEQYF
TRBV21-1	TRBJ1-2	NA	NA	TGTGCCAGCAGCGCCGGACACTTAAACTATGGCTACACCTTC	CASSAGHLNYGYTF
TRBV5-1	TRBJ1-2	NA	few	TGCGCCAGCAGCTTGGTGGCCAACTATGGCTACACCTTC	CASSLVANYGYTF
TRBV7-3	TRBJ2-3	TRBD2	NA	TGTGCCAGCAGCTTAAATGGCGGGGGGGCAGCTACGCAGTATTTT	CASSLNGGGAATQYF